This T cell receptor (beta chain) emerged from a study of monozygotic twins with inflammatory bowel disease. Study-level points and caveats: Among IBD patients, fewer clonotypes were shared with others than among healthy twins, especially with disease activity.

Concerning this clonotype itself: Its antigen is unknown.

The CDR3 is made up of 17 amino acids. Germline CDR1 SGHAT, CDR2 FQNNGV. Investigators made cDNA in eight separate reactions per sample. The template-switching step introduced UMIs that carried a 6-nucleotide sample barcode. TCRalpha along with TCRbeta cDNA was subjected to two nested PCRs lasting 16 and 9 cycles. After re-calling the 5' RACE reads, TCRdb lists one entry per CDR3 protein, DNA absent. The data show 300,000 to 400,000 distinct CDR3 sequences, and the top ten clones hold roughly 2%. The source of this sequence is a human donor with ulcerative colitis or Crohn's disease, or a healthy co-twin of an affected twin (not recorded which). Sequenced: blood. V is TRBV11-2 and J is TRBJ2-7. CDR3 in amino acids: CASSRDRPTRPHYEQYF.